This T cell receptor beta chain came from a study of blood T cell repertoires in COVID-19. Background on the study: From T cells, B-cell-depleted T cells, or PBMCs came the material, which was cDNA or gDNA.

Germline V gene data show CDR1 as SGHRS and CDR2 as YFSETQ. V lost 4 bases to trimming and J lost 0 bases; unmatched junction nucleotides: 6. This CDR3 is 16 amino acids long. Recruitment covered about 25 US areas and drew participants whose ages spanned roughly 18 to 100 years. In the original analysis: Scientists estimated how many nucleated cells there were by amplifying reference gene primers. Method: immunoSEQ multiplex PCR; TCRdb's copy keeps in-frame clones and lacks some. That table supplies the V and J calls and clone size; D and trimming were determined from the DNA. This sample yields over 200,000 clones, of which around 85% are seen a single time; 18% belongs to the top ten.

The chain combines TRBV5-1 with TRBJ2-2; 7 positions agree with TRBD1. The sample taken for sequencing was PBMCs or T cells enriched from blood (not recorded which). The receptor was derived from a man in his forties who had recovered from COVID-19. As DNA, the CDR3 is TGCGCCAGCAGCCCCCGACAGGGTACGAACACCGGGGAGCTGTTTTTT. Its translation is CASSPRQGTNTGELFF.